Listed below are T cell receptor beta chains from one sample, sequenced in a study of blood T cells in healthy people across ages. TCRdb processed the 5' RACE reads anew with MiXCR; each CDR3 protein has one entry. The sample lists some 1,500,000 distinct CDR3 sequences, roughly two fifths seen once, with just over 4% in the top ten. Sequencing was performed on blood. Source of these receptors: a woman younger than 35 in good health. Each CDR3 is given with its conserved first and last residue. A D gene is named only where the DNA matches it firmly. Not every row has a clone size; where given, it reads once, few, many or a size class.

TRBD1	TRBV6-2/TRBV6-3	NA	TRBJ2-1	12	TGTGCCAGCAGTTACAGGGGGCATGAGCAGTTCTTC	CASSYRGHEQFF
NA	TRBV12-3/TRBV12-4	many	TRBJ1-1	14	TGTGCCAGCAGCCCCTTATACCCCATAGGTCAGGCTTTCTTT	CASSPLYPIGQAFF
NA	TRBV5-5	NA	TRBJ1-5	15	TGTGCCAGCAGCTTGTGGGGCCATAGCAATCAGCCCCAGCATTTT	CASSLWGHSNQPQHF
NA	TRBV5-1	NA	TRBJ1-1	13	TGCGCCAGCAGCTTCGAGGGCGCGACTGAAGCTTTCTTT	CASSFEGATEAFF
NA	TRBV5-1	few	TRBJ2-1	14	TGCGCCAGCAGTTTTGAGGGGTCGGACAATGAGCAGTTCTTC	CASSFEGSDNEQFF
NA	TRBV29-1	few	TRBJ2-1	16	TGCAGCGCTAATTTAACCCCTCGGGGCTCCTACAATGAGCAGTTCTTC	CSANLTPRGSYNEQFF
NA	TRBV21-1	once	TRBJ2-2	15	TGTGCCAGCAGCACTGGGGAACCGAACACCGGGGAGCTGTTTTTT	CASSTGEPNTGELFF
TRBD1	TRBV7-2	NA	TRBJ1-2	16	TGTGCCAGCAGCTTAGCGTCATTGACAGGGGTGTATGGCTACACCTTC	CASSLASLTGVYGYTF
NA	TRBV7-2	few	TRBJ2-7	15	TGTGCCAGCAGCTTAGCACAGGGGGGGATTGGGGAGCAGTACTTC	CASSLAQGGIGEQYF
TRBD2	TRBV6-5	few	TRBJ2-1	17	TGTGCCAGCAGTTACCAACCGACTAGCGGGACGGACAATGAGCAGTTCTTC	CASSYQPTSGTDNEQFF
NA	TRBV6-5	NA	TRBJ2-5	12	TGTGCCAGCAGTCAGAGTGTTGGGCAGCAGTACTTC	CASSQSVGQQYF
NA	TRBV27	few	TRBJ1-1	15	TGTGCCAGCAGTTTATGGTTAGGGATGAACACTGAAGCTTTCTTT	CASSLWLGMNTEAFF
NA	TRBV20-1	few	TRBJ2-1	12	TGCAGTGCTAGAGATGCGGGGACAGAGCAGTTCTTC	CSARDAGTEQFF
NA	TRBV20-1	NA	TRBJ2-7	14	TGCAGTGCTAGAGATCTTGTAGTCTCCTACGAGCAGTACTTC	CSARDLVVSYEQYF
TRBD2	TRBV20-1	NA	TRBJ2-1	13	TGCAGTGCTACCGGACTAGCGTTCGATGAGCAGTTCTTC	CSATGLAFDEQFF
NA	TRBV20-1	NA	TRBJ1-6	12	TGCAGTGCTAGAGGTGGAAGTTCACCCCTCCACTTT	CSARGGSSPLHF
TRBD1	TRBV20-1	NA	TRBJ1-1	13	TGCAGTGCCGCCCTGGGACAGACGCGTGAAGCTTTCTTT	CSAALGQTREAFF
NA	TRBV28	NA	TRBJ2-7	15	TGTGCCAGCAGTGTCAATTTAGGGGTCTCCTACGAGCAGTACTTC	CASSVNLGVSYEQYF
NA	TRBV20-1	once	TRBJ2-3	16	TGCAGTGCTAGGTTACGAGCGGACGACTACACAGATACGCAGTATTTT	CSARLRADDYTDTQYF
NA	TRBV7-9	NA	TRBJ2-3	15	TGTGCCAGCAGCTCCATCTCCTACGGACTTAATACGCAGTATTTT	CASSSISYGLNTQYF
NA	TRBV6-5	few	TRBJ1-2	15	TGTGCCAGCACCAGACGTGGGGGGGGCGCGTATGGCTACACCTTC	CASTRRGGGAYGYTF
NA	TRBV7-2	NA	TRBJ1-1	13	TGTGCCAGCAGCGAAAGAGGGATCACTGAAGCTTTCTTT	CASSERGITEAFF
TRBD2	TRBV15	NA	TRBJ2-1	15	TGTGCCACCAGCCTAGCGGGGGGGGGTTACAATGAGCAGTTCTTC	CATSLAGGGYNEQFF
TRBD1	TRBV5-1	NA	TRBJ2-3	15	TGCGCCAGCAGCTTGGGGGACAGGGCCCCAGATACGCAGTATTTT	CASSLGDRAPDTQYF
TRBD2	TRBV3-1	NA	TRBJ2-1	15	TGTGCCAGCAGCCCTACTAGCGGGGACTGGGATGAGCAGTTCTTC	CASSPTSGDWDEQFF
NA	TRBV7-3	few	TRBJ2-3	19	TGTGCCAGCAGCCCCTATGGCTTGAGCGGGCTCTCCCCCACAGATACGCAGTATTTT	CASSPYGLSGLSPTDTQYF
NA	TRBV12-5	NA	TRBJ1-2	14	TGTGCTAGTGGTGTGTCCGGGACAAACTATGGCTACACCTTC	CASGVSGTNYGYTF
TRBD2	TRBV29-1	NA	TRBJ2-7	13	TGCAGCGTTGAGACTAGCAGTCCCTACGAGCAGTACTTC	CSVETSSPYEQYF
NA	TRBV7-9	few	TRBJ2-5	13	TGTGCCAGCAGCGGGGCGGCCGGGAGTGAGCAGTACTTC	CASSGAAGSEQYF
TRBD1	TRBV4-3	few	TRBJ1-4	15	TGCGCCAGCAGCCAAGAGACAGGGAAGGTGGAAAAACTGTTTTTT	CASSQETGKVEKLFF
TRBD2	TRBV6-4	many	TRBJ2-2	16	TGTGCCAGCAGTCTTAGCGGGGAGACGGACACCGGGGAGCTGTTTTTT	CASSLSGETDTGELFF
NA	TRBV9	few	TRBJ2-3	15	TGTGCCAGCAGCGTTTGGGGCTCGGGAGCAGATACGCAGTATTTT	CASSVWGSGADTQYF
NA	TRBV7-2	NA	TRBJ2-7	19	TGTGCCAGCAGCTTAGCCGGACAGCTCAGTGAATGGCTCGTTTACGAGCAGTACTTC	CASSLAGQLSEWLVYEQYF
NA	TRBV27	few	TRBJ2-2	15	TGTGCCAGCAGTTCAGGACAAACGAACACCGGGGAGCTGTTTTTT	CASSSGQTNTGELFF
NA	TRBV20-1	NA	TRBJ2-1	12	TGCAGTGCTGATAGACGCCACAATGAGCAGTTCTTC	CSADRRHNEQFF
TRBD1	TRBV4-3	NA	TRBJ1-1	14	TGCGCCAGCAGCCGCAGGGGGTACGATACTGAAGCTTTCTTT	CASSRRGYDTEAFF